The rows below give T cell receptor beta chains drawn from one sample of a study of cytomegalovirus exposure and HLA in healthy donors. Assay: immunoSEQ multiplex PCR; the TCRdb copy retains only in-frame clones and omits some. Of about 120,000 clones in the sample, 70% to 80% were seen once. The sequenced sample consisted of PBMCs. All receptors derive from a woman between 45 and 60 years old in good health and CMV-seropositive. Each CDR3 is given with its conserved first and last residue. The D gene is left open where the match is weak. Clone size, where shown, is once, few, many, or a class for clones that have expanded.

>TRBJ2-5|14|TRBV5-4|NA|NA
CASSRPAGEETQYF
TGTGCCAGCAGCCGACCCGCAGGGGAAGAGACCCAGTACTTC
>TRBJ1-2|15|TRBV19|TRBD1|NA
CASSGDRDRASGYTF
TGTGCCAGTAGTGGCGATCGGGACAGGGCGTCTGGCTACACCTTC
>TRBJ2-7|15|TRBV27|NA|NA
CASSFARESSYEQYF
TGTGCCAGCAGTTTCGCCCGGGAAAGCTCCTACGAGCAGTACTTC
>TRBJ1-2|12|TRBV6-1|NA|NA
CASRPSGYGYTF
TGTGCCAGCAGACCTAGTGGCTATGGCTACACCTTC
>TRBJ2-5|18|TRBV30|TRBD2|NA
CASRRQWTSGANQETQYF
TGTGCCTCCAGACGACAATGGACTAGCGGGGCTAACCAAGAGACCCAGTACTTC
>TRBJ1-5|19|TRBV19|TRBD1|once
CASSIDPGRTGLSNQPQHF
TGTGCCAGTAGTATAGATCCGGGACGGACAGGGCTCAGCAATCAGCCCCAGCATTTT
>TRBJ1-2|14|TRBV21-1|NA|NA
CASSKDSGFFGYTF
TGTGCCAGCAGCAAAGATTCAGGGTTCTTTGGCTACACCTTC
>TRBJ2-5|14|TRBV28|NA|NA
CASSFVGAVQTQYF
TGTGCCAGCAGTTTTGTGGGAGCGGTACAGACCCAGTACTTC
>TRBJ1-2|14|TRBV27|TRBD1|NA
CASSTGQGAYGYTF
TGTGCCAGCAGCACCGGACAGGGAGCATATGGCTACACCTTC
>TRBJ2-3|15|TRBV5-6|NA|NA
CASSLLSTGTDTQYF
TGTGCCAGCAGCTTGTTGTCTACCGGCACAGATACGCAGTATTTT
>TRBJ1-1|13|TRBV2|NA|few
CASRRSMNTEAFF
TGTGCCAGCAGACGGTCGATGAACACTGAAGCTTTCTTT
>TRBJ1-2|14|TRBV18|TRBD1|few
CASFPGQGSQGYTF
TGTGCCAGCTTCCCGGGACAGGGATCTCAAGGCTACACCTTC
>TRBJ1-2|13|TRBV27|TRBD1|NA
CASSSRTGLGYTF
TGTGCCAGCAGTTCCAGGACAGGGCTCGGCTACACCTTC
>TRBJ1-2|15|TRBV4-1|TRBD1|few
CASSQEIPGGVGYTF
TGCGCCAGCAGCCAAGAGATCCCAGGGGGCGTAGGCTACACCTTC
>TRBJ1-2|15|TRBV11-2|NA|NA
CASSLGGGTNYGYTF
TGTGCCAGCAGCTTAGGCGGCGGCACTAACTATGGCTACACCTTC
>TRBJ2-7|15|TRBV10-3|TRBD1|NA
CAISRDRGSPYEQYF
TGTGCCATCAGCCGGGACAGGGGGTCTCCCTACGAGCAGTACTTC
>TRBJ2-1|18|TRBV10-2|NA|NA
CASSEPRESRPIYNEQFF
TGCGCCAGCAGTGAGCCCCGAGAGTCCAGGCCTATATACAATGAGCAGTTCTTC
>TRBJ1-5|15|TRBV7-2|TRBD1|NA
CASSLLGQGNQPQHF
TGTGCCAGCAGCCTCTTGGGACAGGGCAATCAGCCCCAGCATTTT
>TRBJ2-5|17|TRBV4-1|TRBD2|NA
CASSLVFRREGGETQYF
TGCGCCAGCAGCCTAGTTTTCCGGCGGGAGGGAGGGGAGACCCAGTACTTC
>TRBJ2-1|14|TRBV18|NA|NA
CASSPPARDNEQFF
TGTGCCAGCTCACCACCAGCCAGGGACAATGAGCAGTTCTTC
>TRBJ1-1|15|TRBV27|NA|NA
CASSLLEQMDTEAFF
TGTGCCAGCAGTTTGTTGGAACAGATGGACACTGAAGCTTTCTTT
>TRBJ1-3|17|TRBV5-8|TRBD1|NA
CASSRTGTVSSGNTIYF
TGTGCCAGCAGCAGGACCGGGACAGTCAGCTCTGGAAACACCATATATTTT
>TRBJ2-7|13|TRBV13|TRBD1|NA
CASSRDRVHEQYF
TGTGCCAGCAGTCGGGACAGGGTCCACGAGCAGTACTTC
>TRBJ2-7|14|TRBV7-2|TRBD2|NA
CASSWASGTYEQYF
TGTGCCAGCAGCTGGGCTAGCGGGACTTACGAGCAGTACTTC
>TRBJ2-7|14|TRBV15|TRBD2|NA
CATSRTSGGYEQYF
TGTGCCACCAGCAGGACTAGCGGGGGATACGAGCAGTACTTC
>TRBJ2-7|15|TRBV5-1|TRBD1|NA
CASSLGTGENHEQYF
TGCGCCAGCAGCTTAGGGACAGGGGAGAACCACGAGCAGTACTTC
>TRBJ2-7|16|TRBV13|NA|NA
CASKKWFRDSLGEQYF
TGTGCCAGCAAGAAGTGGTTCCGGGACTCACTTGGGGAGCAGTACTTC